The rows below give T cell receptor beta chains drawn from one sample of a study of blood T cell repertoires in COVID-19. Measured with immunoSEQ multiplex PCR; TCRdb has only the in-frame clones, and not every one. The sample records approximately 400,000 clones, roughly nine tenths being singletons. The sequenced sample was PBMCs or T cells enriched from blood (not recorded which). The receptor source for this set is a woman aged 40 to 55 who had been exposed to COVID-19. CDR3s include the opening cysteine and the closing phenylalanine or tryptophan. The D gene is left open where the match is weak. Clone size is not always given. Where it is, it says once, few, many or a class for expanded clones.

j_call d_call v_call clone_size cdr3_nt cdr3_aa
TRBJ2-3 TRBD2 TRBV10-3 - TGTGCCTCGGGGGCGGGAGGGCCTAGAACAGATACGCAGTATTTT CASGAGGPRTDTQYF
TRBJ1-2 TRBD1 TRBV2 - TGTGCCAGCAGTGGTGTGACAGGGGAAGATGGCTACACCTTC CASSGVTGEDGYTF
TRBJ1-2 TRBD1 TRBV9 once TGTGCCAGCAGCGGACAGGGGGTAGACGGCTACACCTTC CASSGQGVDGYTF
TRBJ2-7 TRBD2 TRBV29-1 - TGCAGCGTGGGGGGACTAGCGGGGTATAGCTCCTACGAGCAGTACTTC CSVGGLAGYSSYEQYF
TRBJ2-5 - TRBV7-3 - TGTGCCAGCAGCCTAAGAGTAGAAGAGACCCAGTACTTC CASSLRVEETQYF
TRBJ2-7 - TRBV3-1/TRBV3-2 once TGTGCCAGCAGCTTGTCAGGGGCGTACGAGCAGTACTTC CASSLSGAYEQYF
TRBJ1-2 TRBD1 TRBV18 once TGTGCCAGCTCACTTACGGGACAGGGACCTGGCGGCTACACCTTC CASSLTGQGPGGYTF
TRBJ2-7 TRBD1 TRBV6-5 - TGTGCCAGCAGGGGGGACAGCTCCTACGAGCAGTACTTC CASRGDSSYEQYF
TRBJ2-1 TRBD1 TRBV29-1 - TGCAGCGTCGGACAGGACAATGAGCAGTTCTTC CSVGQDNEQFF
TRBJ2-7 - TRBV5-8 - TGTGCCAGCAGCCGCCGAAAGTTGGCTAGCGCACACTACGAGCAGTACTTC CASSRRKLASAHYEQYF
TRBJ1-4 TRBD1 TRBV5-6 - TGTGCCAGCAGCTATTTCGGGACAGGGGGAGAAAAACTGTTTTTT CASSYFGTGGEKLFF
TRBJ1-2 - TRBV5-1 - TGCGCCAGCGGACCATCGACAGGCAAAGAGGGCTACACCTTC CASGPSTGKEGYTF
TRBJ2-2 TRBD2 TRBV27 - TGTGCCAGCAGTAGGGGACTAGCGGGAGGGGCCGGGGAGCTGTTTTTT CASSRGLAGGAGELFF
TRBJ2-1 - TRBV9 - TGTGCCAGCAGCGTATTCGGGGACAATGAGCAGTTCTTC CASSVFGDNEQFF
TRBJ1-2 - TRBV30 few TGTGCCTGGGGCCCGCCTACTAACTATGGCTACACCTTC CAWGPPTNYGYTF
TRBJ2-3 TRBD2 TRBV25-1 - TGTGCCAGCAGGGGAGGGAGGGGCACAGATACGCAGTATTTT CASRGGRGTDTQYF
TRBJ1-1 - TRBV5-5 once TGTGCCAGCAGCCGAGGAGGGTTGAACACTGAAGCTTTCTTT CASSRGGLNTEAFF
TRBJ1-2 TRBD1 TRBV28 - TGTGCCAGCAGTCCGGGGGCGACAGGGGGTAACTATGGCTACACCTTC CASSPGATGGNYGYTF
TRBJ1-2 - TRBV7-9 - TGTGCCAGCAGCTTATCCAATAACGTCGGCTATGGCTACACCTTC CASSLSNNVGYGYTF
TRBJ2-7 TRBD1 TRBV27 - TGTGCCAGCAGTCCCCGGGACAGCCCCCACGAGCAGTACTTC CASSPRDSPHEQYF
TRBJ1-1 TRBD1 TRBV11-3 - TGTGCCAGCAGCTTAGGGGGGACAGGGAACACTGAAGCTTTCTTT CASSLGGTGNTEAFF
TRBJ1-2 - TRBV14 - TGTGCCAGCAGCCAAGTACAGGGATCCCTCTATGGCTACACCTTC CASSQVQGSLYGYTF
TRBJ1-2 TRBD1 TRBV6-6 - TGTGCCAGCAGCCACCGGGACAGGGGGCCGAGAGGCGGCTACACCTTC CASSHRDRGPRGGYTF
TRBJ1-2 - TRBV7-8 - TGTGCCAGCAGCGCGCAGGGAACTAACTATGGCTACACCTTC CASSAQGTNYGYTF
TRBJ1-4 TRBD1 TRBV9 - TGTGCCAGCAGCGCGGGAGGGACAGGGGATGAAAAACTGTTTTTT CASSAGGTGDEKLFF
TRBJ1-5 - TRBV18 - TGTGCCAGCTCAGCTCAGGGGAATGGCAATCAGCCCCAGCATTTT CASSAQGNGNQPQHF
TRBJ1-3 TRBD1 TRBV19 - TGTGCCAGTAGTCCTGGGACAGGAGTTCTTTTT CASSPGTGVLF